This TCR beta chain was sequenced in a study of T cells after posttransplantation cyclophosphamide. Study conclusions and caveats: After PTCy, TRB diversity resembled that of CNI/methotrexate controls.

In this sample, this clone turned up a few times. Antigen unknown. The method was immunoSEQ multiplex PCR; TCRdb's version includes in-frame clones alone and lacks a portion of them. The profile covers roughly 5,400 clones, none occurring a single time. Busulfan-fludarabine conditioning, marrow transplant, and cyclophosphamide on days +3 and +4 were administered. Specimen: PBMCs, collected around 380 days after allogeneic stem cell transplant with posttransplant cyclophosphamide. This clonotype originated in a male patient between 60 and 69 years old who received an allogeneic stem cell transplant from a related donor, was CMV-positive, and had acute GVHD only. Some T cells may arise from the graft donor.

CDR3 amino acids: CASRQGLFTEAFF. CDR3 nucleotide sequence: TGTGCCAGCAGACAGGGTTTATTCACTGAAGCTTTCTTT. The chain joins TRBV6-5 to TRBJ1-1, with D possibly matching TRBD1 (6 bases). The germline V gene encodes CDR1 MNHEY and CDR2 SVGAGI. CDR3 size: 13 residues. V lost 6 bases to trimming and J lost 4 bases, with 12 bases between them.